Listed below are T cell receptor beta chains from one sample, sequenced in a study of OX40 agonist ivuxolimab in advanced cancers. Sequencing was performed with immunoSEQ multiplex PCR; in TCRdb, only in-frame clones are kept and a portion is missing. The table includes some 70,000 clones, less than 95% detected once. The sequences come from CD4+ or CD8+ T cells sorted from blood, collected in a trial of the OX40 agonist ivuxolimab. The receptors were gathered from an adult with an advanced solid tumor such as melanoma, head and neck, liver or kidney cancer. The CDR3 runs from the conserved cysteine through the conserved F or W. The D gene is left open where the match is weak. Only part of the rows carry a size: once, few, many, or a class if the clone is expanded.

V gene: TRBV12-2; D gene: -; clone size: -; CDR3 length: 15; J gene: TRBJ1-2; CDR3 DNA: TGTGCAAGTCGCTTACGGGCAGAAACGAACTATGGCTACACCTTC; CDR3 protein: CASRLRAETNYGYTF
V gene: TRBV23-1; D gene: -; clone size: once; CDR3 length: 21; J gene: TRBJ2-1; CDR3 DNA: TGCGCCAGCAAGACCCCAAGTCCGGGACAGGGAACTAGCGGGATTCGAGATGAGCAGTTCTTC; CDR3 protein: CASKTPSPGQGTSGIRDEQFF
V gene: TRBV4-1; D gene: -; clone size: once; CDR3 length: 17; J gene: TRBJ1-6; CDR3 DNA: TGCGCCAGCAGCCAAGAGGGGAGAGGCAAATCCGGTTCACCCCTCCACTTT; CDR3 protein: CASSQEGRGKSGSPLHF
V gene: TRBV15; D gene: TRBD1; clone size: -; CDR3 length: 17; J gene: TRBJ2-6; CDR3 DNA: TGTGCCACCAGCAAGTGGACAGGAAACTCTGGGGCCAACGTCCTGACTTTC; CDR3 protein: CATSKWTGNSGANVLTF
V gene: TRBV7-2; D gene: -; clone size: -; CDR3 length: 14; J gene: TRBJ1-2; CDR3 DNA: TGTGCCAGCAGCTCCAAAGGCCTGAACTATGGCTACACCTTC; CDR3 protein: CASSSKGLNYGYTF
V gene: TRBV6-1; D gene: TRBD1; clone size: -; CDR3 length: 13; J gene: TRBJ1-3; CDR3 DNA: TGTGCCGCAGGGGGAACAAGTGGAAACACCATATATTTT; CDR3 protein: CAAGGTSGNTIYF
V gene: TRBV5-1; D gene: -; clone size: -; CDR3 length: 13; J gene: TRBJ1-1; CDR3 DNA: TGCGCCAGCAGCTTGGGAGGGAACACTGAAGCTTTCTTT; CDR3 protein: CASSLGGNTEAFF
V gene: TRBV6-4; D gene: -; clone size: -; CDR3 length: 14; J gene: TRBJ1-6; CDR3 DNA: TGTGCCAGCAGCCCGACAGAAAGAAATTCACCCCTCCACTTT; CDR3 protein: CASSPTERNSPLHF
V gene: TRBV6-5; D gene: TRBD1; clone size: -; CDR3 length: 13; J gene: TRBJ2-3; CDR3 DNA: TGTGCCAGCAGAACCGGACAGGGTGGGACGCAGTATTTT; CDR3 protein: CASRTGQGGTQYF
V gene: TRBV7-9; D gene: -; clone size: -; CDR3 length: 19; J gene: TRBJ1-4; CDR3 DNA: TGTGCCAGCTCCCCCACCTATACCAGAAAAGACAGCCTTAATGAAAAACTGTTTTTT; CDR3 protein: CASSPTYTRKDSLNEKLFF
V gene: TRBV2; D gene: -; clone size: -; CDR3 length: 14; J gene: TRBJ2-1; CDR3 DNA: TGTGCCAGCATTCGGACTCGGGAAAACAATGAGCAGTTCTTC; CDR3 protein: CASIRTRENNEQFF
V gene: TRBV5-1; D gene: TRBD1; clone size: -; CDR3 length: 14; J gene: TRBJ1-2; CDR3 DNA: TGCGCCAGCAGCCTAGCCGGGACAGGGGGTGGCTACACCTTC; CDR3 protein: CASSLAGTGGGYTF
V gene: TRBV5-6; D gene: -; clone size: -; CDR3 length: 13; J gene: TRBJ2-3; CDR3 DNA: TGTGCCAGCAGCCCGGCCGGCACAGATACGCAGTATTTT; CDR3 protein: CASSPAGTDTQYF
V gene: TRBV11-1; D gene: -; clone size: -; CDR3 length: 15; J gene: TRBJ2-3; CDR3 DNA: TGTGCCAGCAGCTTAGCGGCGGGGAGCACAGATACGCAGTATTTT; CDR3 protein: CASSLAAGSTDTQYF
V gene: TRBV11-2; D gene: TRBD1; clone size: -; CDR3 length: 15; J gene: TRBJ2-3; CDR3 DNA: TGTGCCAGCAGCCCGAGACAGGGGGGTTCAGATACGCAGTATTTT; CDR3 protein: CASSPRQGGSDTQYF
V gene: TRBV9; D gene: -; clone size: -; CDR3 length: 15; J gene: TRBJ2-2; CDR3 DNA: TGTGCCAGCAGCCAACCTCCGACAGCGGCCGGGGAGCTGTTTTTT; CDR3 protein: CASSQPPTAAGELFF
V gene: TRBV11-3; D gene: -; clone size: -; CDR3 length: 13; J gene: TRBJ1-1; CDR3 DNA: TGTGCCAGCAGTTGGACCCAGGGATCTGAAGCTTTCTTT; CDR3 protein: CASSWTQGSEAFF
V gene: TRBV18; D gene: -; clone size: -; CDR3 length: 14; J gene: TRBJ2-3; CDR3 DNA: TGTGCCAGCTCACCACAGGGAGGCAGAGATACGCAGTATTTT; CDR3 protein: CASSPQGGRDTQYF
V gene: TRBV6-6; D gene: -; clone size: -; CDR3 length: 13; J gene: TRBJ2-1; CDR3 DNA: TGTGCCAGCAGTTATCTGGGGGTCAGTGAGCAGTTCTTC; CDR3 protein: CASSYLGVSEQFF
V gene: TRBV19; D gene: TRBD2; clone size: once; CDR3 length: 16; J gene: TRBJ2-3; CDR3 DNA: TGTGCCAGTAGTCTAGGGCTAGCGGGATCCACAGATACGCAGTATTTT; CDR3 protein: CASSLGLAGSTDTQYF
V gene: TRBV5-4; D gene: -; clone size: -; CDR3 length: 13; J gene: TRBJ2-3; CDR3 DNA: TGTGCCAGCAGCCAGACCCCCTCAGATACGCAGTATTTT; CDR3 protein: CASSQTPSDTQYF
V gene: TRBV30; D gene: TRBD1; clone size: -; CDR3 length: 14; J gene: TRBJ2-7; CDR3 DNA: TGTGCCTGGAGTGGCTCCGGGACAGAGAACGAGCAGTACTTC; CDR3 protein: CAWSGSGTENEQYF
V gene: TRBV4-2; D gene: TRBD1; clone size: -; CDR3 length: 15; J gene: TRBJ1-1; CDR3 DNA: TGTGCCAGCAGCCAAGATTCCAGGGGGCGAACTGAAGCTTTCTTT; CDR3 protein: CASSQDSRGRTEAFF
V gene: TRBV7-3; D gene: -; clone size: -; CDR3 length: 13; J gene: TRBJ1-1; CDR3 DNA: TGTGCCAGCAGCCCTCAGGAAGACACTGAAGCTTTCTTT; CDR3 protein: CASSPQEDTEAFF
V gene: TRBV11-3; D gene: TRBD1; clone size: once; CDR3 length: 14; J gene: TRBJ2-5; CDR3 DNA: TGTGCCAGCAGCCGGGACAGGCGTCAAGAGACCCAGTACTTC; CDR3 protein: CASSRDRRQETQYF
V gene: TRBV15; D gene: -; clone size: -; CDR3 length: 15; J gene: TRBJ2-3; CDR3 DNA: TGTGCCACCGGTGGGCGGAGGGCGAGCACAGATACGCAGTATTTT; CDR3 protein: CATGGRRASTDTQYF
V gene: TRBV7-3; D gene: -; clone size: -; CDR3 length: 13; J gene: TRBJ1-1; CDR3 DNA: TGTGCCAGCAAAGCGGGGCGGAACACTGAAGCTTTCTTT; CDR3 protein: CASKAGRNTEAFF
V gene: TRBV5-1; D gene: -; clone size: -; CDR3 length: 13; J gene: TRBJ2-1; CDR3 DNA: TGCGCCAGCAGCGTGGGACAATACAATGAGCAGTTCTTC; CDR3 protein: CASSVGQYNEQFF
V gene: TRBV6-6; D gene: TRBD1; clone size: -; CDR3 length: 15; J gene: TRBJ2-7; CDR3 DNA: TGTGCCAGCAGTACCCCGGGACAGCCTGTCTACGAGCAGTACTTC; CDR3 protein: CASSTPGQPVYEQYF
V gene: TRBV6-6; D gene: TRBD1; clone size: -; CDR3 length: 13; J gene: TRBJ1-5; CDR3 DNA: TGTGCCAGCAGCCCAGGGGGTTTACAGCCCCAGCATTTT; CDR3 protein: CASSPGGLQPQHF
V gene: TRBV5-4; D gene: -; clone size: once; CDR3 length: 14; J gene: TRBJ2-1; CDR3 DNA: TGTGCCAGCAGCTGGAGGGGGGCGGACAATGAGCAGTTCTTC; CDR3 protein: CASSWRGADNEQFF
V gene: TRBV6-5; D gene: TRBD1; clone size: -; CDR3 length: 15; J gene: TRBJ1-2; CDR3 DNA: TGTGCCAGCAGGAGCTCCGGTGGACAGGGGAACGGCTACACCTTC; CDR3 protein: CASRSSGGQGNGYTF
V gene: TRBV5-6; D gene: -; clone size: -; CDR3 length: 13; J gene: TRBJ2-7; CDR3 DNA: TGTGCCAGTAGTCCCGCAGGGCTCGGCGAGCAGTACTTC; CDR3 protein: CASSPAGLGEQYF
V gene: TRBV9; D gene: -; clone size: -; CDR3 length: 14; J gene: TRBJ1-3; CDR3 DNA: TGTGCCAGCAGCGTAGGACCGCCCGGAAACACCATATATTTT; CDR3 protein: CASSVGPPGNTIYF
V gene: TRBV15; D gene: TRBD1; clone size: -; CDR3 length: 15; J gene: TRBJ1-1; CDR3 DNA: TGTGCCACCAGCACAGGGACAGCGATGGACACTGAAGCTTTCTTT; CDR3 protein: CATSTGTAMDTEAFF
V gene: TRBV10-3; D gene: -; clone size: -; CDR3 length: 13; J gene: TRBJ1-5; CDR3 DNA: TGTGCCATCAGGGCCACATTCGATCAGCCCCAGCATTTT; CDR3 protein: CAIRATFDQPQHF
V gene: TRBV30; D gene: -; clone size: -; CDR3 length: 14; J gene: TRBJ2-5; CDR3 DNA: TGTGCCTGGAGATTTCGGACAGTGCGAGAGACCCAGTACTTC; CDR3 protein: CAWRFRTVRETQYF
V gene: TRBV19; D gene: -; clone size: few; CDR3 length: 11; J gene: TRBJ1-5; CDR3 DNA: TGTGCCAGTAGTATAGGTCCGGCCCAGCATTTT; CDR3 protein: CASSIGPAQHF
V gene: TRBV5-1; D gene: -; clone size: -; CDR3 length: 15; J gene: TRBJ1-1; CDR3 DNA: TGCGCCAGCAGCTCGGGCCACACCGAAATACTTGAAGCTTTCTTT; CDR3 protein: CASSSGHTEILEAFF
V gene: TRBV28; D gene: -; clone size: -; CDR3 length: 12; J gene: TRBJ1-2; CDR3 DNA: TGTGCCAGCAGTTTCAGTGGAGGGGGCTACACCTTC; CDR3 protein: CASSFSGGGYTF
V gene: TRBV5-6; D gene: TRBD1; clone size: -; CDR3 length: 14; J gene: TRBJ2-3; CDR3 DNA: TGTGCCAGCAGCCGGGACAGGGGAAGAGATACGCAGTATTTT; CDR3 protein: CASSRDRGRDTQYF
V gene: TRBV7-2; D gene: -; clone size: -; CDR3 length: 14; J gene: TRBJ2-5; CDR3 DNA: TGTGCCAGCAGCTTGGGCGGAACCCAAGAGACCCAGTACTTC; CDR3 protein: CASSLGGTQETQYF
V gene: TRBV30; D gene: -; clone size: -; CDR3 length: 11; J gene: TRBJ1-6; CDR3 DNA: TGTGCCTGGAGTGGGAATTCACCCCTCCACTTT; CDR3 protein: CAWSGNSPLHF
V gene: TRBV19; D gene: TRBD2; clone size: -; CDR3 length: 15; J gene: TRBJ2-5; CDR3 DNA: TGTGCCAGTAGTATCGAGGCTAGCGGGGTCCGGGCCCAGTACTTC; CDR3 protein: CASSIEASGVRAQYF
V gene: TRBV11-1; D gene: -; clone size: -; CDR3 length: 12; J gene: TRBJ2-2; CDR3 DNA: TGTGCCAGCAGGAGGGTGGCCGGGGAGCTGTTTTTT; CDR3 protein: CASRRVAGELFF
V gene: TRBV5-4; D gene: -; clone size: once; CDR3 length: 14; J gene: TRBJ2-1; CDR3 DNA: TGTGCCAGCAGCTTGGCAGGGCCCCACAATGAGCAGTTCTTC; CDR3 protein: CASSLAGPHNEQFF
V gene: TRBV5-1; D gene: -; clone size: -; CDR3 length: 15; J gene: TRBJ1-2; CDR3 DNA: TGCGCCAGCAGCTTGGAGAGGGCCGCTAACTATGGCTACACCTTC; CDR3 protein: CASSLERAANYGYTF
V gene: TRBV19; D gene: -; clone size: -; CDR3 length: 14; J gene: TRBJ2-7; CDR3 DNA: TGTGCCAGTAGTGTTTCGGACAACTCCTACGAGCAGTACTTC; CDR3 protein: CASSVSDNSYEQYF
V gene: TRBV20-1; D gene: -; clone size: -; CDR3 length: 11; J gene: TRBJ2-7; CDR3 DNA: TGCAGTGCGAGTCCTGGTGCCGAGCAGTACTTC; CDR3 protein: CSASPGAEQYF
V gene: TRBV19; D gene: -; clone size: -; CDR3 length: 16; J gene: TRBJ2-1; CDR3 DNA: TGTGCCAGATTCAAGGGACGGATGAACTCCTACAATGAGCAGTTCTTC; CDR3 protein: CARFKGRMNSYNEQFF
V gene: TRBV6-5; D gene: TRBD1; clone size: -; CDR3 length: 14; J gene: TRBJ2-2; CDR3 DNA: TGTGCCAGCAGTCCTACAGGGGGGCCCTTTGGGCTGTTTTTT; CDR3 protein: CASSPTGGPFGLFF
V gene: TRBV2; D gene: TRBD1; clone size: -; CDR3 length: 15; J gene: TRBJ2-7; CDR3 DNA: TGTGCCAGCAGTCAACAGGGGACCCAGCTGGGCGAGCAGTACTTC; CDR3 protein: CASSQQGTQLGEQYF
V gene: TRBV6-1; D gene: TRBD2; clone size: -; CDR3 length: 16; J gene: TRBJ2-3; CDR3 DNA: TGTGCCAGCAGTGAATTCAGCGGGGGGATCACAGATACGCAGTATTTT; CDR3 protein: CASSEFSGGITDTQYF
V gene: TRBV11-2; D gene: TRBD2; clone size: -; CDR3 length: 17; J gene: TRBJ2-3; CDR3 DNA: TGTGCCAGCAGCTTAGTATTAGCGGGAGGTTTCACAGATACGCAGTATTTT; CDR3 protein: CASSLVLAGGFTDTQYF
V gene: TRBV19; D gene: TRBD2; clone size: -; CDR3 length: 15; J gene: TRBJ2-7; CDR3 DNA: TGTGCCAGTACCCCCGGGGGGGTGGAACTACGAAAGCAGTACTTC; CDR3 protein: CASTPGGVELRKQYF
V gene: TRBV19; D gene: TRBD1; clone size: -; CDR3 length: 13; J gene: TRBJ2-7; CDR3 DNA: TGTGCCAGTAGGAGGGGACAGGAGTACGAGCAGTACTTC; CDR3 protein: CASRRGQEYEQYF
V gene: TRBV2; D gene: TRBD2; clone size: -; CDR3 length: 15; J gene: TRBJ2-5; CDR3 DNA: TGTGCCAGCAGTGGTTTAGCGGGAGCTCAAGAGACCCAGTACTTC; CDR3 protein: CASSGLAGAQETQYF
V gene: TRBV18; D gene: -; clone size: -; CDR3 length: 12; J gene: TRBJ2-5; CDR3 DNA: TGTGCCAGCTCACCAATGGGAGAGACCCAGTACTTC; CDR3 protein: CASSPMGETQYF
V gene: TRBV5-1; D gene: -; clone size: -; CDR3 length: 15; J gene: TRBJ1-2; CDR3 DNA: TGCGCCAGCAGCCCCCTGACAGTGGGAGCGTATGGCTACACCTTC; CDR3 protein: CASSPLTVGAYGYTF
V gene: TRBV11-2; D gene: TRBD2; clone size: -; CDR3 length: 15; J gene: TRBJ2-1; CDR3 DNA: TGTGCCAGCAGCTTAGAGGGACTAGCGGAGGATGAGCAGTTCTTC; CDR3 protein: CASSLEGLAEDEQFF